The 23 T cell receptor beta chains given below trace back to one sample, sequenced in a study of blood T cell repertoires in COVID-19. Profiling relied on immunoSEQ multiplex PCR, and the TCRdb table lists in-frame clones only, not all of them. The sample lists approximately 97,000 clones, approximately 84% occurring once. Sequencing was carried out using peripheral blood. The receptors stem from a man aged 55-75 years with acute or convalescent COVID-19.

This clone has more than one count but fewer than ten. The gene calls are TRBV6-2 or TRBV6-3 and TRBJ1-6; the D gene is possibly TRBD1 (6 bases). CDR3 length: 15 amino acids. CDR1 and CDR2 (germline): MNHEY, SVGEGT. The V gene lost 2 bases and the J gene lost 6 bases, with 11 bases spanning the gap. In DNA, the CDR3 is TGTGCCAGCAGTTACCGGGGGGCGACTAATTCACCCCTCCACTTT. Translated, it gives CASSYRGATNSPLHF.

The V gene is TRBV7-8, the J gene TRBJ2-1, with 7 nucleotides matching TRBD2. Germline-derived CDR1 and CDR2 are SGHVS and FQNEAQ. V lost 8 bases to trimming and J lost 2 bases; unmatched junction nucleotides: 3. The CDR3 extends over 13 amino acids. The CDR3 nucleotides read TGTGCCAGCGCGGGAGACCCCTACAATGAGCAGTTCTTC. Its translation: CASAGDPYNEQFF.

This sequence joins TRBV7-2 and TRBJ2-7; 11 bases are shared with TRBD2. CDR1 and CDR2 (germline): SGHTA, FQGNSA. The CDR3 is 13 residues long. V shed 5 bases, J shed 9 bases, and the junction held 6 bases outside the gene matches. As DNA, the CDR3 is TGTGCCAGCAGCCTAGGACTAGCGGGCACGCAGTACTTC. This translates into CASSLGLAGTQYF. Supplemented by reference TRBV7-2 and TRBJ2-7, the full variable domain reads GAGVSQSPSNKVTEKGKDVELRCDPISGHTALYWYRQSLGQGLEFLIYFQGNSAPDKSGLPSDRFSAERTGGSVSTLTIQRTQQEDSAVYLCASSLGLAGTQYFGPGTRLTVT.

CDR3 protein: CASSLPPSYEQYF. In DNA form, the CDR3 reads TGTGCCAGCAGTTTACCCCCTTCCTACGAGCAGTACTTC. This rearrangement joins TRBV27 to TRBJ2-7; no clear D gene. Germline V gene lookup returns CDR1 MNHEY and CDR2 SMNVEV (reference sequence). The CDR3 runs 13 residues. V lost 2 bases, J lost 1 base, and 6 bases lay in between.

For the CDR3, the DNA is TGTGCCAGCAGTTTACTGGCGGAGGCAAGGGAAAAACTGTTTTTT. Residues: CASSLLAEAREKLFF. This rearrangement joins TRBV28 to TRBJ1-4; D gene ambiguous. The CDR3 has 15 amino acids. Germline V gene data show CDR1 as MDHEN and CDR2 as SYDVKM. Trimming took 2 bases from V and 8 from J, leaving 15 bases between them.

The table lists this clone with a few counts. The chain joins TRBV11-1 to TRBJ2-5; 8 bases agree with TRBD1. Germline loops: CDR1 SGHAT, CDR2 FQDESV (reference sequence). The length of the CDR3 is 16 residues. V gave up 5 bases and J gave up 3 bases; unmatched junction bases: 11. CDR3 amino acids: CASSHQTGVGEETQYF. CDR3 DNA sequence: TGTGCCAGCAGCCACCAGACAGGGGTCGGCGAAGAGACCCAGTACTTC.

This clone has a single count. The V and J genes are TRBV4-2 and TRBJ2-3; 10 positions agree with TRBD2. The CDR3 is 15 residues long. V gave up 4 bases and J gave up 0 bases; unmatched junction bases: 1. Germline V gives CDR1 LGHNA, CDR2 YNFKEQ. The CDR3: CASSPTSGSTDTQYF. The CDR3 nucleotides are TGTGCCAGCAGCCCGACTAGCGGGAGCACAGATACGCAGTATTTT.

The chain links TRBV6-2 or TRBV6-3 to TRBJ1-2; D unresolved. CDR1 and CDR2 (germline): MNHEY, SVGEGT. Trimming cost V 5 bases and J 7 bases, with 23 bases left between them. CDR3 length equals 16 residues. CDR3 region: CASSPPGGRVRSGYTF. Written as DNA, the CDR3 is TGTGCCAGCAGTCCCCCTGGAGGCCGGGTAAGGTCTGGCTACACCTTC.

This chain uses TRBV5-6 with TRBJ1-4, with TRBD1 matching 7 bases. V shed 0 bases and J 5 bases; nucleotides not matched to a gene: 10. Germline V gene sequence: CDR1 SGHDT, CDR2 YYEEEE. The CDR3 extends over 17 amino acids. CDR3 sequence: CASSLAGRQGSNEKLFF. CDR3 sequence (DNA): TGTGCCAGCAGCTTGGCGGGTAGACAGGGATCGAATGAAAAACTGTTTTTT.

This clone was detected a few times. This CDR3 is CASSLLQLAKYSDTQYF. The CDR3 DNA sequence: TGTGCCAGCAGCTTACTTCAACTAGCGAAGTACTCAGATACGCAGTATTTT. The rearrangement joins TRBV7-2 to TRBJ2-3; 7 nucleotides match TRBD2. The germline gives CDR1 SGHTA, CDR2 FQGNSA. The junction had 12 bases not matched to a gene; V was cut back by 2 bases and J by 4 bases. This CDR3 is built from 17 residues.

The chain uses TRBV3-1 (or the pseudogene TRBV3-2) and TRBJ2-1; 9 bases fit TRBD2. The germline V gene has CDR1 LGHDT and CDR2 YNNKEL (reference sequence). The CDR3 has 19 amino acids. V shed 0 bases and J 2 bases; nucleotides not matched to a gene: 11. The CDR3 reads CASSQDRRIAGDAYNEQFF. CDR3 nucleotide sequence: TGTGCCAGCAGCCAAGATCGCCGGATAGCGGGAGACGCCTACAATGAGCAGTTCTTC.

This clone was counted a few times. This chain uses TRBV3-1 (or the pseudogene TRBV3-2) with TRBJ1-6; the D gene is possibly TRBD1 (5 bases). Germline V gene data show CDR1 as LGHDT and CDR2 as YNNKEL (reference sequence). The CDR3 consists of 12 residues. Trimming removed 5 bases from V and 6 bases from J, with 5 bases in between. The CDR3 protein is CASSDSNSPLHF. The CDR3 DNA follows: TGTGCCAGCAGCGACAGTAATTCACCCCTCCACTTT.

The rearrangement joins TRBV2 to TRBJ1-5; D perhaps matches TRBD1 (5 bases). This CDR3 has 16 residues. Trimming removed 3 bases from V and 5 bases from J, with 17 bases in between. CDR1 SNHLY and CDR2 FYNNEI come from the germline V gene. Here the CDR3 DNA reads TGTGCCAGCAGTGACTTCGCAGGGCCTTCTTATCAGCCCCAGCATTTT. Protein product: CASSDFAGPSYQPQHF. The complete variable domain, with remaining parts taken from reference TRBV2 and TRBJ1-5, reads EPEVTQTPSHQVTQMGQEVILRCVPISNHLYFYWYRQILGQKVEFLVSFYNNEISEKSEIFDDQFSVERPDGSNFTLKIRSTKLEDSAMYFCASSDFAGPSYQPQHFGDGTRLSIL.

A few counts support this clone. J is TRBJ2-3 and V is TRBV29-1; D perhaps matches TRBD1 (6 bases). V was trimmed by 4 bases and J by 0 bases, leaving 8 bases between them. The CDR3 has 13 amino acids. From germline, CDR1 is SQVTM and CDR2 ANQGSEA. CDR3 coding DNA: TGCAGCGTTGGGACAGACAGCACAGATACGCAGTATTTT. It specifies CSVGTDSTDTQYF.

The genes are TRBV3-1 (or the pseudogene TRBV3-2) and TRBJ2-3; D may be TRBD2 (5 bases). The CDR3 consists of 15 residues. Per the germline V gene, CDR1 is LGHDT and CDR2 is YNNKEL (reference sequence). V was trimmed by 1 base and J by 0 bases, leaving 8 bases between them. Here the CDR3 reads CASSQGQRSTDTQYF. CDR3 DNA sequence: TGTGCCAGCAGCCAAGGCCAGCGGAGCACAGATACGCAGTATTTT.

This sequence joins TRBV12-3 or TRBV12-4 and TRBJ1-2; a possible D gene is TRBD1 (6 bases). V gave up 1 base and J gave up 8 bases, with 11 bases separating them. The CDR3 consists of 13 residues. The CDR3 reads CASSLGRGRGYTF. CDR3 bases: TGTGCCAGCAGTTTAGGCAGGGGACGAGGCTACACCTTC.

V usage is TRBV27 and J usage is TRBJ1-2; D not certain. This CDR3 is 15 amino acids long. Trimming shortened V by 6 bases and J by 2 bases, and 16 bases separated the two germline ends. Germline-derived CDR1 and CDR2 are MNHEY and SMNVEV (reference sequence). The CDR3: CASRSRPEVNYGYTF. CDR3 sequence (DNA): TGTGCCAGCAGAAGCCGGCCCGAGGTGAACTATGGCTACACCTTC.

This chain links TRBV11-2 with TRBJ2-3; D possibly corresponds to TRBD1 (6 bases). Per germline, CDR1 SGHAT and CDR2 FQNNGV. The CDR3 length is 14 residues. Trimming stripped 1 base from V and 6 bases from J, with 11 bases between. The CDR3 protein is CASSLVGAGDTQYF. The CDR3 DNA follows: TGTGCCAGCAGCTTAGTGGGGGCAGGGGATACGCAGTATTTT. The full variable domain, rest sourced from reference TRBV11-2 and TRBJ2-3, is EAGVAQSPRYKIIEKRQSVAFWCNPISGHATLYWYQQILGQGPKLLIQFQNNGVVDDSQLPKDRFSAERLKGVDSTLKIQPAKLEDSAVYLCASSLVGAGDTQYFGPGTRLTVL.

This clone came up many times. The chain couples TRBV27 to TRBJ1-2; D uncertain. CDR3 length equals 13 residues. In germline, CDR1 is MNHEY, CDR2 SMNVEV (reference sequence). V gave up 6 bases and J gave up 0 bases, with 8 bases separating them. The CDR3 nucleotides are TGTGCCAGCAGCCCTTATACTAACTATGGCTACACCTTC. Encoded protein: CASSPYTNYGYTF.

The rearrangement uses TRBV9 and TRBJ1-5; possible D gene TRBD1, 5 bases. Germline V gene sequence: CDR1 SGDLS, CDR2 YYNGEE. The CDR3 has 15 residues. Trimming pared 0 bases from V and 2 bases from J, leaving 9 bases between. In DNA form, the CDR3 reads TGTGCCAGCAGCGTAGGGGTAGGGGGCAATCAGCCCCAGCATTTT. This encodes CASSVGVGGNQPQHF.

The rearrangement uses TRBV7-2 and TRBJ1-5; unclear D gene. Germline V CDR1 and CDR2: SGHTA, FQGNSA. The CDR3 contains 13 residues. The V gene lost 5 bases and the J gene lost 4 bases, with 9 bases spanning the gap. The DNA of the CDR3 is TGTGCCAGCAGCGACACGGTAAATCAGCCCCAGCATTTT. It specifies CASSDTVNQPQHF.

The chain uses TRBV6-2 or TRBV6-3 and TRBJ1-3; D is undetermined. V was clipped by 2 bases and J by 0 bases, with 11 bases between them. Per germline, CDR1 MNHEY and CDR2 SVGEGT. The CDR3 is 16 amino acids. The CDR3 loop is CASSYGQATSGNTIYF. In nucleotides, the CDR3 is TGTGCCAGCAGTTACGGGCAGGCGACCTCTGGAAACACCATATATTTT.

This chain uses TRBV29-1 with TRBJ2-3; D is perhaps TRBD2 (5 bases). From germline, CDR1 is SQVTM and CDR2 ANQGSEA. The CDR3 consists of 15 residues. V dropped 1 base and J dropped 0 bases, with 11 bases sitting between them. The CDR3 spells CSVEVWRVSTDTQYF. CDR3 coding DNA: TGCAGCGTTGAAGTCTGGCGGGTGAGCACAGATACGCAGTATTTT.